This TCR beta chain emerged from a study of T cell responses to AZD1222 COVID-19 vaccine. The V gene end was trimmed by 6 bases and the J gene end by 3 bases; junction bases not matched to a gene: 5. The CDR3 sequence is 13 residues long. Germline CDR1 is MDHEN and CDR2 is SYDVKM. Libraries were prepared by immunoSEQ multiplex PCR; TCRdb keeps only in-frame clonotypes and omits some of them. In the table there are about 140,000 clones, 80% to 95% of which are singletons. The TCR originated in an adult who received the AZD1222 COVID-19 vaccine. Material: peripheral blood, obtained 28 days after the second AZD1222 dose. J is TRBJ2-7 and V is TRBV28; 7 bases line up with TRBD1. The CDR3 spells CASRKDRNYEQYF. Written as DNA, the CDR3 is TGTGCCAGCAGAAAGGACAGGAACTACGAGCAGTACTTC.